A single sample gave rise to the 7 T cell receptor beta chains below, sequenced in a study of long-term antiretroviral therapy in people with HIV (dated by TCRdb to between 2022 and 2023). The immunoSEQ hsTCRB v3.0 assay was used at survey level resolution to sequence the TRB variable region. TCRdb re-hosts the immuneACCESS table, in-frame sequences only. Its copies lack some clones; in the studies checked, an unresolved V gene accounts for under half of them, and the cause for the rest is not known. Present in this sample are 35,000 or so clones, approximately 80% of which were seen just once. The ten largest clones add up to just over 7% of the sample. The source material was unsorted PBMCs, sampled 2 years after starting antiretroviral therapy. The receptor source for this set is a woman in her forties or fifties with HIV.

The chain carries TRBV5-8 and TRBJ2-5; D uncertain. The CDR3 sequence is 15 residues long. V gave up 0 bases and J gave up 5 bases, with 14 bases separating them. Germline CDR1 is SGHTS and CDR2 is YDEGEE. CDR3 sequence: CASSLESGFSETQYF. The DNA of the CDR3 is TGTGCCAGCAGCTTGGAGTCAGGTTTTTCGGAGACCCAGTACTTC.

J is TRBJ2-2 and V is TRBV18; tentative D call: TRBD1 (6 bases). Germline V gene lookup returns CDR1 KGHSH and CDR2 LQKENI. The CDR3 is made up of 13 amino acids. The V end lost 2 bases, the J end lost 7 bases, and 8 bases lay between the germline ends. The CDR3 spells CASSPATGGELFF. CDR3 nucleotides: TGTGCCAGCTCACCAGCGACAGGCGGGGAGCTGTTTTTT.

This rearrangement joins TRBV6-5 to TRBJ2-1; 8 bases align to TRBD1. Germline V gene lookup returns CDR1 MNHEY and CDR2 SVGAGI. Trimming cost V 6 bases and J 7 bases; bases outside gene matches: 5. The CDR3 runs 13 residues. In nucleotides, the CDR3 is TGTGCCAGCAGCGACAGGGGTAAAAATGAGCAGTTCTTC. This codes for CASSDRGKNEQFF.

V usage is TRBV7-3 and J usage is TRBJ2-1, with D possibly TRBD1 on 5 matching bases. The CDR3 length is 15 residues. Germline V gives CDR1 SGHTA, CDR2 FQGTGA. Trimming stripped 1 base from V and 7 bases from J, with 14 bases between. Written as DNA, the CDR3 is TGTGCCAGCAGCTTAAGCGGCAGGGCCCTGAATGAGCAGTTCTTC. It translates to CASSLSGRALNEQFF.

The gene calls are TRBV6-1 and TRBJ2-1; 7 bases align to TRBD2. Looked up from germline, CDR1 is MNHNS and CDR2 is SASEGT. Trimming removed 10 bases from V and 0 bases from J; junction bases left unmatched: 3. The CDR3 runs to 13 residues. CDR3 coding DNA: TGTGCCACCGGGGGGTTCTCCTACAATGAGCAGTTCTTC. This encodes CATGGFSYNEQFF.

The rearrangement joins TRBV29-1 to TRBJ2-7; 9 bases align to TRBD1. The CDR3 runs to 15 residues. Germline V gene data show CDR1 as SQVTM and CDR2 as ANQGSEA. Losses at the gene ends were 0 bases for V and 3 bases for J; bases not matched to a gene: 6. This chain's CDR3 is CSVEETGTGYYEQYF. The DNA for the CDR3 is TGCAGCGTTGAAGAGACCGGGACAGGGTACTACGAGCAGTACTTC.

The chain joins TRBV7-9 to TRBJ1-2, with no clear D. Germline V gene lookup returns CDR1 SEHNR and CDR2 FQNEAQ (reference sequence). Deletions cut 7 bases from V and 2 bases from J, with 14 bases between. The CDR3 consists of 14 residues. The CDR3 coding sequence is TGTGCCAGCACCAAGGAGGGCCCCAACTATGGCTACACCTTC. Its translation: CASTKEGPNYGYTF. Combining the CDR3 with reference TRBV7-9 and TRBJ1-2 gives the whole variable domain DTGVSQNPRHKITKRGQNVTFRCDPISEHNRLYWYRQTLGQGPEFLTYFQNEAQLEKSRLLSDRFSAERPKGSFSTLEIQRTEQGDSAMYLCASTKEGPNYGYTFGSGTRLTVV.